This TCR beta chain was profiled in a study of shared clonotypes between healthy human individuals. Findings of the study overall: Richness estimates generally favored naive over memory subsets.

To note about this clone: Its antigen is unidentified.

V lost 3 bases and J 6 bases, leaving 18 bases between the germline ends. Germline CDR1 and CDR2: SGHAT and FQNNGV. The CDR3 consists of 15 residues. TCRdb's copy holds only in-frame clones and misses some; the assay was immunoSEQ multiplex PCR. Here the sample spans about 1 million clones, around 74% being singletons. What was sequenced was memory CD4+ T cells sorted from blood. Subset here: CD45RA-negative fraction. The clonotype was recovered from a man younger than 30 in good health. The rearrangement uses TRBV11-2 and TRBJ2-7, with a tentative D call TRBD2 (5 bases). The DNA of the CDR3 is TGTGCCAGCAGCTTGGTCCGACTTGAGACTATCGAGCAGTACTTC. This gives the protein CASSLVRLETIEQYF.